What follows are 3 T cell receptor beta chains derived from one specimen sequenced in a study of molecular identifiers for immune sequencing clone quantification. TCRdb reanalysed the PCR reads using MiXCR and keeps one entry per CDR3 protein. The sample shows around 100,000 distinct CDR3 sequences, 36% of them seen only once. Sequencing used naive CD8+ T cells from blood, with Jurkat cell RNA spiked in. Subset given: FACS-sorted CD8+CD4-CCR7+CD45RA+ naive T cells. Every receptor here comes from a human donor in good health. Some libraries in this study had Jurkat cell RNA spiked in.

A remark on this clonotype: A clone one base away is much larger, so this may be a read error. The chain is built from TRBV29-1 and TRBJ2-3; D is uncertain. V was shortened by 7 bases and J by 1 base, with 18 bases between the two germline ends. This CDR3 is 15 amino acids long. The germline gives CDR1 SQVTM, CDR2 ANQGSEA. Written as DNA, the CDR3 is TGCAGCGCTGTTTTAAACGGAGACGGCACAGATACGCAGTATTTT. Translated, it gives CSAVLNGDGTDTQYF.

The chain has TRBV28 and TRBJ2-2; 9 nucleotides line up with TRBD1. The germline gives CDR1 MDHEN, CDR2 SYDVKM. CDR3 length: 19 residues. V was pared by 1 base and J by 4 bases, with 13 bases of the junction left unmatched. This chain's CDR3 is CASSLLLGTGKFSTGELFF. The CDR3 nucleotides read TGTGCCAGCAGTTTATTATTGGGGACAGGGAAGTTTAGCACCGGGGAGCTGTTTTTT.

This clonotype was seen many times. CDR3: CASSLVKTRRAGETQYF. The CDR3 DNA follows: TGTGCCAGCAGTTTAGTGAAAACCCGGAGGGCCGGTGAGACCCAGTACTTC. The chain recombines TRBV28 with TRBJ2-5, with D tentatively TRBD2 (6 bases). Trimming cost V 2 bases and J 5 bases, with 21 bases left between them. Per the germline V gene, CDR1 is MDHEN and CDR2 is SYDVKM. The CDR3 is 17 amino acids.